Listed below are T cell receptor beta chains from one sample, sequenced in a study of blood T cell repertoires in COVID-19. Only in-frame clones appear in the TCRdb table, and some are missing; sequencing was by immunoSEQ multiplex PCR. The sample contains under 200,000 clones, 80% to 85% of which appear only once. Sequencing was carried out using peripheral blood. The receptors were gathered from a human donor with acute or convalescent COVID-19. The donor label of this sample is uncertain. Both conserved end residues are part of each CDR3. D genes are given only for firm matches. The listing skips clone size in some rows; elsewhere it reads once, few, many or a size class.

j_gene | d_gene | len | abundance | v_gene | CDR3nt | CDR3aa
TRBJ1-1 | NA | 13 | NA | TRBV30 | TGTGCCTGGAGTAGTGAGCGGTTTTCTGAAGCTTTCTTT | CAWSSERFSEAFF
TRBJ1-1 | NA | 15 | NA | TRBV19 | TGTGCCAGTAGTAGTGGGTTGGACAGAAGCGCTGAAGCTTTCTTT | CASSSGLDRSAEAFF
TRBJ1-2 | NA | 14 | NA | TRBV2 | TGTGCCAGCACCGATGGAGGGTATAGCTATGGCTACACCTTC | CASTDGGYSYGYTF
TRBJ2-7 | NA | 11 | NA | TRBV14 | TGTGCCAGCAGCCAGTCGAGCGAGCAGTACTTC | CASSQSSEQYF
TRBJ2-7 | NA | 13 | NA | TRBV6-6 | TGTGCCAGCACTAACTTACCCTCCTACGAGCAGTACTTC | CASTNLPSYEQYF
TRBJ1-2 | NA | 12 | NA | TRBV29-1 | TGCAGCGCCGGGGGGACTAACTATGGCTACACCTTC | CSAGGTNYGYTF
TRBJ1-3 | NA | 14 | NA | TRBV25-1 | TGTGCCAGCAGCGCGACCCCCGGGGGAAACACCATATATTTT | CASSATPGGNTIYF
TRBJ1-2 | TRBD1 | 15 | few | TRBV11-2 | TGTGCCAGCAGCTTTGACAGGGGAAGGGACGGTGGCTACACCTTC | CASSFDRGRDGGYTF
TRBJ1-1 | NA | 14 | NA | TRBV29-1 | TGCAGCGTTCAAGACCCACAGAACCGAATTGGAGCTTTCTTT | CSVQDPQNRIGAFF
TRBJ2-1 | TRBD2 | 19 | once | TRBV3-1/TRBV3-2 | TGTGCCAGCAGCCAGACCTCCCGACCGACTAGCGGGAGAGTCCATGAGCAGTTCTTC | CASSQTSRPTSGRVHEQFF
TRBJ2-5 | TRBD2 | 19 | few | TRBV13 | TGTGCCAGCAGCTTAGACCAAACTTTGGGGGGAGGGCCTCTAGAGACCCAGTACTTC | CASSLDQTLGGGPLETQYF
TRBJ1-1 | NA | 15 | NA | TRBV5-1 | TGCGCCAGCAGCTTGGGAGAGGGTCCGAACACTGAAGCTTTCTTT | CASSLGEGPNTEAFF
TRBJ2-7 | NA | 16 | NA | TRBV5-1 | TGCGCCAGCAGCTCCACCCAGAGCGCGATCTCCTACGAGCAGTACTTC | CASSSTQSAISYEQYF
TRBJ2-2 | NA | 18 | NA | TRBV11-3 | TGTGCCAGCAGAACCGGCGAGCAGGAGGAGGTGGGAACCGGGGAGCTGTTTTTT | CASRTGEQEEVGTGELFF
TRBJ2-7 | TRBD1 | 13 | NA | TRBV27 | TGTGCCAGCAGTGGACAGGGGCTCTACGAGCAGTACTTC | CASSGQGLYEQYF
TRBJ2-3 | TRBD1 | 15 | NA | TRBV2 | TGTGCCAGCAGCGTTACCGGGACAGAGACAGATACGCAGTATTTT | CASSVTGTETDTQYF
TRBJ2-7 | TRBD2 | 18 | NA | TRBV11-2 | TGTGCCAGCAGCACCCACGCGAGGACTAGCGGGAGGCTCAGCGAGCAGTACTTC | CASSTHARTSGRLSEQYF
TRBJ1-5 | TRBD1 | 16 | NA | TRBV5-1 | TGCGCCAGCAGCCCGGGACAGGGGGCACCAAATCAGCCCCAGCATTTT | CASSPGQGAPNQPQHF
TRBJ1-5 | NA | 13 | NA | TRBV6-5 | TGTGCCAGCATTCTGTCAGGGTCCCAGCCCCAGCATTTT | CASILSGSQPQHF
TRBJ2-7 | NA | 15 | NA | TRBV9 | TGTGCCAGCAGCCTTGACGGACAGTTTGGCTACGAGCAGTACTTC | CASSLDGQFGYEQYF
TRBJ2-2 | NA | 14 | NA | TRBV5-1 | TGCGCCAGCAGCCCGGGTCTTAACACCGGGGAGCTGTTTTTT | CASSPGLNTGELFF
TRBJ2-7 | TRBD1 | 13 | NA | TRBV28 | TGTGCCACCGACAGGGCGGCTACCTACGAGCAGTACTTC | CATDRAATYEQYF